This T cell receptor (beta chain) stems from a study of blood T cell repertoires in COVID-19. The wider study: The analysed material was cDNA or gDNA that came from T cells, B-cell-depleted T cells, or PBMCs.

Recruitment covered roughly 22 US areas and drew participants whose ages spanned roughly 18 to 100 years. This table comes from immunoSEQ multiplex PCR, and its TCRdb copy is limited to in-frame clones, with some not included. The sample holds roughly 380,000 clones; about 89% are singletons and the top ten take approximately 1.2%. This CDR3 region has 16 residues. Per germline, CDR1 SGDLS and CDR2 YYNGEE. The germline V and J ends were trimmed by 4 bases and 0 bases, with 14 bases remaining between them. The genes are TRBV9 and TRBJ1-3; D unresolved. The TCR sequence derives from a man aged 25-40 years who had recovered from COVID-19. The material sequenced was PBMCs or T cells enriched from blood (not recorded which). The CDR3, as DNA: TGTGCCAGCAGCCTCCGGGCGGAGGGCTCTGGAAACACCATATATTTT. It encodes CASSLRAEGSGNTIYF.